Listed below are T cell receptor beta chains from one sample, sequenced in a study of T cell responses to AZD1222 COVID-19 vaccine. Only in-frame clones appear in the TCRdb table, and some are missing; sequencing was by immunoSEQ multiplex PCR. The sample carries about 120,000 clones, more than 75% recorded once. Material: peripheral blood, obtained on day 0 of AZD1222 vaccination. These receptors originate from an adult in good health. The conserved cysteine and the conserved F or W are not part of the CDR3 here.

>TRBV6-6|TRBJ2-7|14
ASSYSRTSGTYEQY
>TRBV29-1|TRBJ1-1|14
SVAALGTLGPSEAF
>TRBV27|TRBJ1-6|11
ASSRKDRGSLH
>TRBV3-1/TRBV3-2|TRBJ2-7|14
ASSPAEAGLSYEQY
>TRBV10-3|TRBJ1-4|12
AISRQGGNEKLF
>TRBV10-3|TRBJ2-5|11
AIRRDGQETQY
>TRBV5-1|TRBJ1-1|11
ASSFIGQVEAF
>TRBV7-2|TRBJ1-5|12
ASSAKQGAQPQH
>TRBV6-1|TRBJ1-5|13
ASSEARGSNQPQH
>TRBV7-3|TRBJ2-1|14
ASSLGLAGTYNEQF
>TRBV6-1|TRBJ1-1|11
ASSEQQNTEAF
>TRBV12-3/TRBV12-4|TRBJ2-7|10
ASRDTGRRQY
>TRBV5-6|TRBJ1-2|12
ASSSYRVGDGYT
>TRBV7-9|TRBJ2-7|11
ASSGQGAYEQY
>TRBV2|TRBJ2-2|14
ASRARLALNTGELF
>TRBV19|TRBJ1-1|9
ASSMVSGAF
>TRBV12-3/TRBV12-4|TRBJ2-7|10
ASSSPFYEQY
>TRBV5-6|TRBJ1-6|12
ASSLGQEGSPLH
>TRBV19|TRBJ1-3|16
ASSVSGTGFFSGNTIY
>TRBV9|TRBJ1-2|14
ASSVGGQPSNYGYT
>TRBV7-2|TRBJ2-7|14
ASSLQSGGLPYEQY
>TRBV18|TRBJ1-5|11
ASSEGVRQPQH
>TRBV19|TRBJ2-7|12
ASSGGTSNSEQY
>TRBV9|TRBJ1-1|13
ASSAEGPEATEAF
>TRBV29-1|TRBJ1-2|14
SVEMVLAGTGYGYT
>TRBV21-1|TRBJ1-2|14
ASSKRSRDSNYGYT
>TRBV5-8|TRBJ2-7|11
ASSRDSTYEQY
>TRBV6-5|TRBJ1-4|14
ASSLWGLGGGEKLF
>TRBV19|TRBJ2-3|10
ASSIGGNTQY
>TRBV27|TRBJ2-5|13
ASSRQGWDQETQY
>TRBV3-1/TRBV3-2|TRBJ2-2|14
ASSQPTPLNTGELF
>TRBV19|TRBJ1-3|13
ASSIGRASGNTIY
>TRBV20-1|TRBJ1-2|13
SASDWGQVNYGYT
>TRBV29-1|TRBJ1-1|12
SVGGEIVWTEAF
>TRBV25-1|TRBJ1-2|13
ASSEAGTGDFGYT
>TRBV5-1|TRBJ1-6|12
ASSLAGPNSPLH
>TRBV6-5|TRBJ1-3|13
ASTFWTGGENTIY
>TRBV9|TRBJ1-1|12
ASSKQGFGTEAF
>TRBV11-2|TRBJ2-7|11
ASSQSDSYEQY
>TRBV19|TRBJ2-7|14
ASSPNRASSSYEQY
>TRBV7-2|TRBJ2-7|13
ASSYRQGPDYEQY
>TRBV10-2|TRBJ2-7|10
ASSVGVNEQY
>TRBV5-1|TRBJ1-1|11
ASSPWENTEAF
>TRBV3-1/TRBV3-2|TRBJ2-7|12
ASSQDSWGQAVH
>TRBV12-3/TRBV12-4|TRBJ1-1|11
ASSLLGRDWVF
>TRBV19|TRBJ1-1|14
ASNLAVGRLNTEAF
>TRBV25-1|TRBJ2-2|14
ASQPVGQENTGELF
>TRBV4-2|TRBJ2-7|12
ASRPNDLPGEQY
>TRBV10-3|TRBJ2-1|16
AISDFGTSGGAANEQF
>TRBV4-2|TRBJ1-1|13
ASSLASGVNTEAF
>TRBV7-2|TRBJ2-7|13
ASSLSRLLSYEQY
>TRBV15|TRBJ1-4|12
ATSIGQGNEKLF
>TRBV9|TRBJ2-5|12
ASSVALGTETQY
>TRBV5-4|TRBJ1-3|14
ASSLDRSFSGNTIY
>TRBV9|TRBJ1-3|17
ASNPHPFTGQGTGNTIY
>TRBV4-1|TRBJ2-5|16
ASSQVVLAGPSKETQY